These 32 T cell receptor beta chains were sequenced from one sample in a study of blood T cell repertoires in COVID-19. Measured with immunoSEQ multiplex PCR; TCRdb has only the in-frame clones, and not every one. The data contain about 260,000 clones, 88% of them seen just once; the ten biggest clones take up roughly 10%. Sequencing was performed on peripheral blood. The receptor source for this set is a woman aged 70-85 years with COVID-19, enrolled during active disease.

This clone showed up just once. Other DNA sequences in this specimen translate into the identical CDR3. The chain recombines TRBV27 with TRBJ1-5, with 7 bases lining up with TRBD1. Per germline, CDR1 MNHEY and CDR2 SMNVEV (reference sequence). The CDR3 is 15 amino acids. The V gene end was trimmed by 5 bases and the J gene end by 0 bases; junction bases not matched to a gene: 4. CDR3 region: CASSPGTDSNQPQHF. For the CDR3, the DNA is TGTGCCAGCAGTCCGGGGACAGATAGCAATCAGCCCCAGCATTTT.

This chain links TRBV2 with TRBJ1-2, with TRBD1 matching over 7 bases. The trim removed 6 bases at V and 10 bases at J, leaving 5 bases unmatched. From germline, CDR1 is SNHLY and CDR2 FYNNEI. This CDR3 comprises 11 residues. The CDR3 DNA reads as TGTGCCAGCAGCATACAGGGGACCTACACCTTC. It specifies CASSIQGTYTF.

The chain carries TRBV4-3 and TRBJ2-7; TRBD1 agrees at 7 bases. Germline V gene sequence: CDR1 LGHNA, CDR2 YSLEER. This CDR3 has 15 amino acids. Trimming cost V 0 bases and J 3 bases; bases outside gene matches: 5. CDR3 sequence: CASSQDRGSSYEQYF. The CDR3 coding sequence is TGCGCCAGCAGCCAAGACAGGGGGTCCAGCTACGAGCAGTACTTC.

The chain's CDR3 is CASSPLEGSPLHF. In nucleotides, the CDR3 is TGTGCCAGCAGCCCATTGGAGGGTTCACCCCTCCACTTT. The gene calls are TRBV7-9 and TRBJ1-6, with D hard to call. CDR3 length equals 13 residues. Germline V gene sequence: CDR1 SEHNR, CDR2 FQNEAQ (reference sequence). The germline V and J ends were trimmed by 5 bases and 9 bases, with 11 bases remaining between them. The whole variable domain, remainder taken from reference TRBV7-9 and TRBJ1-6, is DTGVSQNPRHKITKRGQNVTFRCDPISEHNRLYWYRQTLGQGPEFLTYFQNEAQLEKSRLLSDRFSAERPKGSFSTLEIQRTEQGDSAMYLCASSPLEGSPLHFGNGTRLTVT.

The chain has TRBV3-1 (or the pseudogene TRBV3-2) and TRBJ2-2; possible D gene TRBD2, 5 bases. Trimming took 2 bases from V and 3 from J, leaving 7 bases between them. CDR3 length: 14 residues. The germline V gene encodes CDR1 LGHDT and CDR2 YNNKEL (reference sequence). The CDR3 bases are TGTGCCAGCAGCCAACGCGGGCACACCGGGGAGCTGTTTTTT. Translation gives CASSQRGHTGELFF.

The chain employs TRBV19 and TRBJ1-2, with TRBD1 as a possible D gene (5 bases). CDR3 length: 16 residues. The germline CDR1 and CDR2 sequences are LNHDA and SQIVND (reference sequence). Between the trimmed V and J ends, which lost 2 bases and 3 bases, there was a span of 16 bases. For the CDR3, the DNA is TGTGCCAGTAGTATAAGACAGCAACACTCCTACTATGGCTACACCTTC. It is translated as CASSIRQQHSYYGYTF.

The chain recombines TRBV30 with TRBJ2-5, with 7 bases matching TRBD1. Germline V gene data show CDR1 as GTSNPN and CDR2 as SVGIG (reference sequence). The CDR3 length is 13 residues. The junction had 5 bases not matched to a gene; V was cut back by 2 bases and J by 5 bases. The CDR3 spells CAWSRGGEETQYF. CDR3 nucleotides: TGTGCCTGGAGTCGAGGGGGCGAGGAGACCCAGTACTTC.

The CDR3 nucleotides are TGTGCCAGCAGCTTAGCGCCCAGGGGTGGAAGCAATCAGCCCCAGCATTTT. Translating it yields CASSLAPRGGSNQPQHF. The chain recombines TRBV7-2 with TRBJ1-5; tentatively, D is TRBD1 (6 bases). Germline-derived CDR1 and CDR2 are SGHTA and FQGNSA. Trimming took off 0 bases at V and 1 base at J, with 13 bases between the two ends. This CDR3 is built from 17 residues.

The V call is TRBV6-5, the J call TRBJ2-2, with 11 bases matching TRBD2. The V and J ends lost 5 bases and 4 bases, in that order; junction bases with no gene match: 3. From germline, CDR1 is MNHEY and CDR2 SVGAGI. This CDR3 has 15 amino acids. CDR3 protein: CASSPGLAVTGELFF. The CDR3 DNA sequence: TGTGCCAGCAGTCCGGGACTAGCGGTCACCGGGGAGCTGTTTTTT.

The chain combines TRBV3-1 (or the pseudogene TRBV3-2) with TRBJ2-7; 8 nucleotides line up with TRBD2. This CDR3 region has 16 residues. J was trimmed by 0 bases and V by 4 bases; bases with no gene match: 8. Germline V gene sequence: CDR1 LGHDT, CDR2 YNNKEL (reference sequence). The DNA of the CDR3 is TGTGCCAGCAGCCCGAATTTAGCGGGGAGCTCCTACGAGCAGTACTTC. Protein product: CASSPNLAGSSYEQYF.

The chain combines TRBV5-4 with TRBJ2-2, with D possibly being TRBD1 (5 bases). This CDR3 has 13 amino acids. Trimming took off 3 bases at V and 8 bases at J, with 11 bases between the two ends. Germline values: CDR1 SGHNT, CDR2 YYREEE (reference sequence). CDR3 DNA sequence: TGTGCCAGCAGCTCCCAGGGTTCTGGGGAGCTGTTTTTT. Its protein is CASSSQGSGELFF.

V and J are TRBV18 and TRBJ2-7; 9 bases map to TRBD1. The CDR3 loop spans 16 amino acids. V was clipped by 1 base and J by 2 bases; unmatched bases: 6. The germline V gene encodes CDR1 KGHSH and CDR2 LQKENI. CDR3 amino acids: CASSPRRGQGAYEQYF. Written as DNA, the CDR3 is TGTGCCAGCTCACCACGAAGGGGACAGGGAGCCTACGAGCAGTACTTC. The full variable domain, with the rest looked up from reference TRBV18 and TRBJ2-7, is NAGVMQNPRHLVRRRGQEARLRCSPMKGHSHVYWYRQLPEEGLKFMVYLQKENIIDESGMPKERFSAEFPKEGPSILRIQQVVRGDSAAYFCASSPRRGQGAYEQYFGPGTRLTVT.

V gene TRBV19 combines with J gene TRBJ1-4, with 7 bases aligning to TRBD1. V was clipped by 6 bases and J by 7 bases; unmatched bases: 8. The germline gives CDR1 LNHDA, CDR2 SQIVND (reference sequence). This CDR3 is built from 14 residues. CDR3 region: CASSDPGQSEKLFF. CDR3 sequence (DNA): TGTGCCAGTAGCGACCCGGGACAGTCTGAAAAACTGTTTTTT.

The chain links TRBV7-3 to TRBJ2-7; the D gene is possibly TRBD2 (6 bases). CDR3 length: 13 amino acids. Germline CDR1 SGHTA, CDR2 FQGTGA. V lost 9 bases and J 3 bases, leaving 15 bases between the germline ends. The DNA of the CDR3 is TGTGCCAGGCCCTTGGGGGGAAACTACGAGCAGTACTTC. Its translation is CARPLGGNYEQYF. The full variable domain, with the rest looked up from reference TRBV7-3 and TRBJ2-7, is GAGVSQTPSNKVTEKGKYVELRCDPISGHTALYWYRQSLGQGPEFLIYFQGTGAADDSGLPNDRFFAVRPEGSVSTLKIQRTERGDSAVYLCARPLGGNYEQYFGPGTRLTVT.

V is TRBV5-1 and J is TRBJ1-1; tentative D call: TRBD1 (5 bases). The V gene lost 0 bases and the J gene lost 0 bases, with 9 bases spanning the gap. Germline CDR1 SGHRS, CDR2 YFSETQ. The CDR3 is 15 residues long. CDR3 DNA sequence: TGCGCCAGCAGCTTGGTTTCAGGGATGAACACTGAAGCTTTCTTT. Protein sequence: CASSLVSGMNTEAFF.

This rearrangement joins TRBV21-1 to TRBJ2-2; the table calls TRBD2, which could not be checked here. TRBV21-1 is a known pseudogene. This CDR3 has 18 amino acids. Here the CDR3 DNA reads TGTGCCAGCAGCAAAGTAAATCATCCCCCGTCCCGGACCGGGGAGCTGTTTTTT. Its translation: CASSKVNHPPSRTGELFF.

This clone has a single count. The genes are TRBV30 and TRBJ1-3; no definite D call. The CDR3 has 15 residues. Deletions cut 0 bases from V and 0 bases from J, with 9 bases between. The V gene's germline CDR1 is GTSNPN and CDR2 SVGIG (reference sequence). The DNA for the CDR3 is TGTGCCTGGAGTGTTTACGACTACTCTGGAAACACCATATATTTT. Its protein product is CAWSVYDYSGNTIYF.

The gene calls are TRBV5-4 and TRBJ1-1; 11 bases are a match to TRBD1. There are 18 residues in the CDR3. The junction had 11 bases not matched to a gene; V was cut back by 3 bases and J by 1 base. Per germline, CDR1 SGHNT and CDR2 YYREEE (reference sequence). The chain's CDR3 is CASSSGQGAFSRNTEAFF. CDR3 coding DNA: TGTGCCAGCAGCTCCGGACAGGGGGCCTTTTCGAGGAACACTGAAGCTTTCTTT.

V and J are TRBV30 and TRBJ1-6; no firm D call. The CDR3 sequence is 14 residues long. CDR1 is GTSNPN and CDR2 is SVGIG in the germline V gene (reference sequence). V was trimmed by 6 bases and J by 0 bases, leaving 9 bases between them. CDR3 protein: CACRRSSYNSPLHF. CDR3 nucleotide sequence: TGTGCCTGCCGAAGGAGCTCCTATAATTCACCCCTCCACTTT.

The rearrangement joins TRBV29-1 to TRBJ1-4, with D uncertain. This CDR3 comprises 13 residues. V lost 5 bases and J 0 bases, leaving 7 bases between the germline ends. The germline V gene encodes CDR1 SQVTM and CDR2 ANQGSEA. The CDR3 sequence is CSVLTATNEKLFF. In nucleotides, the CDR3 is TGCAGCGTTTTAACTGCAACTAATGAAAAACTGTTTTTT.

The V gene is TRBV28, the J gene TRBJ2-7; 9 bases are a match to TRBD1. Germline CDR1 reads MDHEN; CDR2 reads SYDVKM. After removal of 6 bases from V and 9 bases from J, the junction contained 6 bases not matched to a gene. The CDR3 consists of 12 residues. DNA for the CDR3: TGTGCCAGCAGCTGGGACAGGGCTAGGCAGTACTTC. Protein product: CASSWDRARQYF.

V gene TRBV9 combines with J gene TRBJ2-1, with 9 nucleotides matching TRBD2. This CDR3 region has 15 residues. J was trimmed by 9 bases and V by 0 bases; bases with no gene match: 7. Germline values: CDR1 SGDLS, CDR2 YYNGEE. CDR3 amino acids: CASSVVSGSESEQFF. In DNA, the CDR3 is TGTGCCAGCAGCGTAGTTAGCGGGAGCGAAAGTGAGCAGTTCTTC.

The chain recombines TRBV11-3 with TRBJ2-7; 8 positions agree with TRBD2. Germline loops: CDR1 SGHNT, CDR2 YENEEA. With 5 bases clipped from V and 6 bases from J, the junction kept 9 bases outside the gene matches. This CDR3 spans 14 amino acids. The CDR3 bases are TGTGCCAGCAGCCAAAGCGGGACTAGTCGCGAGCAGTACTTC. Translation: CASSQSGTSREQYF.

The rearrangement joins TRBV30 to TRBJ1-1; D is unresolved. The CDR3 has 13 residues. Trimming left V 3 bases short and J 2 bases short, with 10 bases between. The germline CDR1 and CDR2 sequences are GTSNPN and SVGIG (reference sequence). The CDR3 region has the DNA TGTGCCTGGAGGTCCGGGAGAAACACTGAAGCTTTCTTT. Its protein is CAWRSGRNTEAFF. The full variable domain, its missing parts supplied by reference TRBV30 and TRBJ1-1, is SQTIHQWPATLVQPVGSPLSLECTVEGTSNPNLYWYRQAAGRGLQLLFYSVGIGQISSEVPQNLSASRPQDRQFILSSKKLLLSDSGFYLCAWRSGRNTEAFFGQGTRLTVV.

The rearrangement links TRBV6-5 to TRBJ1-3; TRBD1 is a possible D gene (5 bases). The CDR3 has 14 residues. V was pared by 6 bases and J by 0 bases, with 9 bases between. Germline assignment: CDR1 MNHEY and CDR2 SVGAGI. The CDR3 DNA sequence: TGTGCCAGCAGCCGGACACTCTCTGGAAACACCATATATTTT. It translates to CASSRTLSGNTIYF.

This clone was found a few times. The chain has TRBV6-1 and TRBJ1-5; 8 bases fit TRBD1. V gave up 4 bases and J gave up 0 bases; unmatched junction bases: 8. Germline CDR1 MNHNS, CDR2 SASEGT. This CDR3 is 17 amino acids long. CDR3 sequence reads: CASSGTGLIYSNQPQHF. Written as DNA, the CDR3 is TGTGCCAGCAGTGGGACAGGGCTAATTTATAGCAATCAGCCCCAGCATTTT.

The chain recombines TRBV19 with TRBJ2-1; D perhaps matches TRBD2 (6 bases). Trimming left V 7 bases short and J 2 bases short, with 9 bases between. This CDR3 is 13 amino acids long. CDR1 and CDR2 (germline): LNHDA, SQIVND (reference sequence). In DNA form, the CDR3 reads TGTGCCAGTAAGGAGGGTCCCTACAATGAGCAGTTCTTC. Encoded protein: CASKEGPYNEQFF.

This clone was counted a single time. The CDR3 bases are TGTGCCAGTAACCCCGGGACAGGGGTTTACTATGGCTACACCTTC. Translated, it gives CASNPGTGVYYGYTF. The chain combines TRBV19 with TRBJ1-2; 10 nucleotides match TRBD1. The CDR3 extends over 15 amino acids. Trimming cost V 7 bases and J 3 bases; bases outside gene matches: 8. CDR1 and CDR2 from the germline V gene are LNHDA and SQIVND (reference sequence).

The chain is built from TRBV10-3 and TRBJ2-7; 10 bases are shared with TRBD2. V was clipped by 6 bases and J by 3 bases; unmatched bases: 11. The CDR3 has 16 amino acids. Germline values: CDR1 ENHRY, CDR2 SYGVKD. CDR3 nucleotide sequence: TGTGCCATCAGCCGAGAGGGAGCGGGAGGGAACTACGAGCAGTACTTC. Protein: CAISREGAGGNYEQYF.

This clone was recorded once. The V gene is TRBV5-1, the J gene TRBJ1-1, with TRBD1 identical over 8 bases. Germline assignment: CDR1 SGHRS and CDR2 YFSETQ. This CDR3 spans 15 amino acids. The J segment lost 7 bases and the V segment lost 4 bases, leaving 12 bases of the junction unmatched. The CDR3 DNA follows: TGCGCCAGCAGCGAAGAGACAGGGGTCGGTTTTGAAGCTTTCTTT. Its translation is CASSEETGVGFEAFF.

This chain links TRBV27 with TRBJ1-1; the D gene is possibly TRBD1 (5 bases). Trimming removed 6 bases from V and 0 bases from J, with 11 bases in between. The V gene's germline CDR1 is MNHEY and CDR2 SMNVEV (reference sequence). The CDR3 loop spans 14 amino acids. The CDR3 coding sequence is TGTGCCAGCAGGAAGGACACTTTGAACACTGAAGCTTTCTTT. It specifies CASRKDTLNTEAFF.

CDR3 protein: CASSQGLGPPLHF. The CDR3 region has the DNA TGTGCCAGCAGCCAAGGACTGGGTCCACCCCTCCACTTT. This rearrangement joins TRBV4-2 to TRBJ1-6, with unresolved D. The CDR3 is made up of 13 amino acids. The V gene lost 1 base and the J gene lost 11 bases, with 9 bases spanning the gap. Germline-derived CDR1 and CDR2 are LGHNA and YNFKEQ.